These T cell receptor beta chains were read from a single sample in a study of blood T cell repertoires in COVID-19. TCRdb keeps only in-frame clones here, not all; method: immunoSEQ multiplex PCR. The sample lists about 120,000 clones, 80% to 90% occurring once. The sample comprised peripheral blood. These TCRs come from a man aged 70-80 years with active or convalescent COVID-19. The CDR3 runs from the conserved cysteine through the conserved F or W. D genes are given only for firm matches. Expanded clones get a size class; other rows say once, few or many, or leave the size out.

-	TRBD2	TRBV14	TRBJ2-5	TGTGCCAGCAGCTACCTACTAGCGGGGTACCAAGAGACCCAGTACTTC	CASSYLLAGYQETQYF
-	-	TRBV3-1/TRBV3-2	TRBJ2-7	TGTGCCAGCAGCCAAGGGTCGGTAACAGGGCAAAGCTACTTC	CASSQGSVTGQSYF
-	-	TRBV7-9	TRBJ2-7	TGTGCCAGCAGCTTATACTCGGGAGACCCCTACGAGCAGTACTTC	CASSLYSGDPYEQYF
once	-	TRBV2	TRBJ2-3	TGTGCCAGCAGTGAATCCGGGGTGGGCACAGATACGCAGTATTTT	CASSESGVGTDTQYF
-	-	TRBV28	TRBJ2-3	TGTGCCAGCAGTATTCGACCGGGACTTACGCAGTATTTT	CASSIRPGLTQYF
few	TRBD2	TRBV29-1	TRBJ2-3	TGCAGCGTTGAACGCCTAGCGGGAGGAGATACGCAGTATTTT	CSVERLAGGDTQYF
-	-	TRBV6-5	TRBJ2-1	TGTGCCAGCATCCCACCGGGAAAGAACAATGAGCAGTTCTTC	CASIPPGKNNEQFF
once	-	TRBV28	TRBJ2-7	TGTGCCAGCAGTCCTCCTGGGGCCCTTAAAACCTACGAGCAGTACTTC	CASSPPGALKTYEQYF
few	-	TRBV11-2	TRBJ2-2	TGTGCCAGCAGCTGGGGCGCCGGGGAGCTGTTTTTT	CASSWGAGELFF
-	-	TRBV3-1/TRBV3-2	TRBJ1-1	TGTGCCAGCAGCCAATTTTCAGGGGCCACTGAAGCTTTCTTT	CASSQFSGATEAFF
-	-	TRBV6-5	TRBJ1-3	TGTGCCAGCAGTTCCCAGGGGTCCGGAAACACCATATATTTT	CASSSQGSGNTIYF
-	TRBD2	TRBV3-1/TRBV3-2	TRBJ2-1	TGTGCCAGCAGCCAAGAGCTAGCGGGGTTTTACAATGAGCAGTTCTTC	CASSQELAGFYNEQFF
medium-sized	-	TRBV13	TRBJ2-7	TGTGCCAGCAGCTCCTTCCTAAGCTCCTACGAGCAGTACTTC	CASSSFLSSYEQYF
-	-	TRBV10-2	TRBJ1-5	TGCGCCAGCAGTGACACAGCATATCAGCCCCAGCATTTT	CASSDTAYQPQHF
-	-	TRBV28	TRBJ2-1	TGTGCCAGCATAGGGGCGGTATACAATGAGCAGTTCTTC	CASIGAVYNEQFF
-	-	TRBV29-1	TRBJ2-2	TGCAGCGTGGAGGGAGGTTATGCCTCCGGGGAGCTGTTTTTT	CSVEGGYASGELFF
-	-	TRBV19	TRBJ2-7	TGTGCCAGTTGGCCGGGGGACCGCTACGAGCAGTACTTC	CASWPGDRYEQYF
-	-	TRBV5-1	TRBJ1-1	TGCGCCAGCAGCCTCGGACAGTGGAACACTGAAGCTTTCTTT	CASSLGQWNTEAFF
-	TRBD2	TRBV18	TRBJ2-3	TGTGCCAGCTCGCGAGGACCCCTAGCTAGCGGGAGGGCCGGAACAGATACGCAGTATTTT	CASSRGPLASGRAGTDTQYF
-	-	TRBV10-3	TRBJ2-2	TGTGCCATCAACGCGGCTGGAAACACCGGGGAGCTGTTTTTT	CAINAAGNTGELFF
-	-	TRBV6-5	TRBJ2-1	TGTGCCAGCAGTTACGGAGCCGTTAATGAGCAGTTCTTC	CASSYGAVNEQFF
-	-	TRBV27	TRBJ1-1	TGTGCCAGCAGTTTATCCGCCAACCTAAACACTGAAGCTTTCTTT	CASSLSANLNTEAFF
-	-	TRBV27	TRBJ1-1	TGTGCCAGCAGTGCGGGACGGATGAACACTGAAGCTTTCTTT	CASSAGRMNTEAFF
-	TRBD1	TRBV29-1	TRBJ2-1	TGCAGCGTCCCGACGACAGGGCCCAATGAGCAGTTCTTC	CSVPTTGPNEQFF
-	-	TRBV28	TRBJ1-5	TGTGCCAGCAGTCCATACTATAGCAATCAGCCCCAGCATTTT	CASSPYYSNQPQHF
-	-	TRBV28	TRBJ1-5	TGTGCCAGCAGTTTGTTGTCAGGAGGTAATCAGCCCCAGCATTTT	CASSLLSGGNQPQHF
-	-	TRBV28	TRBJ1-5	TGTGCCAGCAGTACAGGGTTCACTCAGCCCCAGCATTTT	CASSTGFTQPQHF
-	TRBD2	TRBV27	TRBJ2-1	TGTGCCAGCAGTTCAAAGCCCGCAATAGCGGGAGCATACAATGAGCAGTTCTTC	CASSSKPAIAGAYNEQFF
-	TRBD2	TRBV6-1	TRBJ2-3	TGTGCCAGCAGTGAATCGCAGCTAGCGGGCACAGATACGCAGTATTTT	CASSESQLAGTDTQYF
-	-	TRBV27	TRBJ1-5	TGTGCCAGCAGTCGCACACCCGTTAATCAGCCCCAGCATTTT	CASSRTPVNQPQHF
-	-	TRBV11-2	TRBJ2-5	TGTGCCAGCAGCTCACGGACAGAAAGAGAGACCCAGTACTTC	CASSSRTERETQYF
-	-	TRBV25-1	TRBJ1-4	TGTGCCAGCAGGGGTTCAGGGGAAAAACTGTTTTTT	CASRGSGEKLFF
-	TRBD2	TRBV5-4	TRBJ2-7	TGTGCCAGCAGTTACGGGGCGGGAGTAAACGAGCAGTACTTC	CASSYGAGVNEQYF
-	-	TRBV10-2	TRBJ1-1	TGCGCCAGCAGTGAGTCGGAAGGAGGCACTGAAGCTTTCTTT	CASSESEGGTEAFF
-	-	TRBV3-1/TRBV3-2	TRBJ2-4	TGTGCCAGCAGCCAAACCGATTACGGCTGGCGGGTAAACATTCAGTACTTC	CASSQTDYGWRVNIQYF
-	TRBD1	TRBV18	TRBJ1-2	TGTGCCAGCTCACCGACAGGGAGCTATGGCTACACCTTC	CASSPTGSYGYTF
-	TRBD1	TRBV3-1/TRBV3-2	TRBJ1-1	TGTGCCAGCTCTCCCCCTGGGACAGTCTACACTGAAGCTTTCTTT	CASSPPGTVYTEAFF
-	-	TRBV27	TRBJ2-7	TGTGCCAGCAGTTTATTATTCCGGGCAGGGGCTAGGTACGAGCAGTACTTC	CASSLLFRAGARYEQYF
once	TRBD2	TRBV28	TRBJ2-7	TGTGCCAGCAGTTTAAAGGTTCTAGCGGGAGGGCCCGAGCAGTACTTC	CASSLKVLAGGPEQYF
-	-	TRBV20-1	TRBJ1-5	TGCAGTGCTAGTAGGCCAGGGGCGGATCAGCCCCAGCATTTT	CSASRPGADQPQHF
once	TRBD1	TRBV14	TRBJ2-2	TGTGCCAGCAGCCGACGGGACAGAGCAGAGACCGGGGAGCTGTTTTTT	CASSRRDRAETGELFF
-	-	TRBV6-5	TRBJ1-2	TGTGCCAGCAGTTCCGCGGGTTCTTATGGCTACACCTTC	CASSSAGSYGYTF
-	-	TRBV19	TRBJ1-3	TGTGCCAGTAGTATAGTTGGAGGGCGCCACTCTGGAAACACCATATATTTT	CASSIVGGRHSGNTIYF
-	TRBD1	TRBV24-1	TRBJ1-5	TGTGCCACCAGTGACGTGGGACAGGACACACTTAGCAATCAGCCCCAGCATTTT	CATSDVGQDTLSNQPQHF
-	-	TRBV6-5	TRBJ1-1	TGTGCCAGCAGTTCCCGAACTCCAGGGTTGGCTGAAGCTTTCTTT	CASSSRTPGLAEAFF
-	TRBD1	TRBV5-1	TRBJ1-2	TGCGCCAGCAGCTCGCCGGGACAGTATGGCTACACCTTC	CASSSPGQYGYTF
-	TRBD1	TRBV5-4	TRBJ1-5	TGTGCCAGCAGAGCCGACAGGGGGCCCCAGCATTTT	CASRADRGPQHF
few	TRBD1	TRBV27	TRBJ2-7	TGTGCCAGCAGCTGGGGACAGTCGAGCTCCTACGAGCAGTACTTC	CASSWGQSSSYEQYF
-	TRBD1	TRBV2	TRBJ1-2	TGTGCCAGCAGTGAACCCCGGGACAGGGACGGCTACACCTTC	CASSEPRDRDGYTF
-	-	TRBV6-5	TRBJ1-2	TGTGCCAGCAAGAAACAGCCCCTTAACTATGGCTACACCTTC	CASKKQPLNYGYTF
-	TRBD1	TRBV30	TRBJ2-7	TGTGCCTGGAGTAGGGGGCCTATCTACGAGCAGTACTTC	CAWSRGPIYEQYF
-	TRBD1	TRBV6-5	TRBJ2-5	TGTGCCAGCAGTTCAGGACAGGGGAAAGAGACCCAGTACTTC	CASSSGQGKETQYF